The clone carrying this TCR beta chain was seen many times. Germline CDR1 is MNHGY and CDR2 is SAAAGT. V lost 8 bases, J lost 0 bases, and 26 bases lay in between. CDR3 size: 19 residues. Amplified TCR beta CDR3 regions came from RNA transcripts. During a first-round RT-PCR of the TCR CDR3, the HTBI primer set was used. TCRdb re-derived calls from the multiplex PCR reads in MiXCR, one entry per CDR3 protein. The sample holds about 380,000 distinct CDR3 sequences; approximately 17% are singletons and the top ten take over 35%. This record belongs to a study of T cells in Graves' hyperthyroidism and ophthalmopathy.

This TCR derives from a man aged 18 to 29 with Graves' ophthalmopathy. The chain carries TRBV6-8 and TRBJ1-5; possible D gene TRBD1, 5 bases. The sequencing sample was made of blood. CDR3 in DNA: TGTGCCAGCGCCCCGCGACAGATCCAGGTTGTAATTAGCAATCAGCCCCAGCATTTT. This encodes CASAPRQIQVVISNQPQHF.